Shown below are 30 T cell receptor beta chains from a single sample sequenced in a study of T cell responses to AZD1222 COVID-19 vaccine. Only in-frame clones appear in the TCRdb table, and some are missing; sequencing was by immunoSEQ multiplex PCR. The sample has tens of thousands of clones, around nine tenths seen once; the top ten hold roughly 7.3%. Sequencing was performed on peripheral blood, taken on day 0 of AZD1222 vaccination. These receptors came from an adult in good health.

The V gene is TRBV28, the J gene TRBJ1-1; D uncertain. This CDR3 region has 12 residues. Germline V gives CDR1 MDHEN, CDR2 SYDVKM. Trimming took 5 bases from V and 5 from J, leaving 9 bases between them. The CDR3 is CASSRLGTEAFF. Here the CDR3 DNA reads TGTGCCAGCAGTCGGTTGGGGACTGAAGCTTTCTTT. Full variable domain (remainder filled in from reference TRBV28 and TRBJ1-1): DVKVTQSSRYLVKRTGEKVFLECVQDMDHENMFWYRQDPGLGLRLIYFSYDVKMKEKGDIPEGYSVSREKKERFSLILESASTNQTSMYLCASSRLGTEAFFGQGTRLTVV.

This chain links TRBV7-2 with TRBJ1-5, with D maybe TRBD1 (5 bases). This CDR3 has 14 residues. From germline, CDR1 is SGHTA and CDR2 FQGNSA. V was shortened by 5 bases and J by 4 bases, with 12 bases between the two germline ends. CDR3 loop: CASSPDSLNQPQHF. DNA of the CDR3: TGTGCCAGCAGCCCAGACAGTCTAAATCAGCCCCAGCATTTT.

The rearrangement links TRBV9 to TRBJ2-3; D possibly matches TRBD1 or TRBD2 (5 bases each). This CDR3 comprises 15 residues. Germline CDR1 is SGDLS and CDR2 is YYNGEE. Trimming took 3 bases from V and 2 from J, leaving 13 bases between them. CDR3 region: CASSAWDGFTDTQYF. The CDR3 DNA reads TGTGCCAGCAGCGCCTGGGACGGTTTCACAGATACGCAGTATTTT.

This clone has just a few counts. V usage is TRBV10-1 and J usage is TRBJ2-5, with D tentatively TRBD1 (6 bases). The CDR3 extends over 17 amino acids. The germline V gene has CDR1 WNHNN and CDR2 SYGVQD (reference sequence). V lost 0 bases and J lost 1, with 15 bases in between. The CDR3 reads CASSESRGGRLQETQYF. The DNA for the CDR3 is TGCGCCAGCAGTGAGTCGAGAGGGGGTCGGCTCCAAGAGACCCAGTACTTC.

This rearrangement joins TRBV9 to TRBJ1-2; tentative D call: TRBD1 (5 bases). The length of the CDR3 is 11 residues. Trimming removed 0 bases from V and 9 bases from J, with 6 bases in between. Per germline, CDR1 SGDLS and CDR2 YYNGEE. CDR3 sequence reads: CASSVGGRYTF. The CDR3 DNA sequence: TGTGCCAGCAGCGTAGGGGGACGCTACACCTTC.

The chain joins TRBV4-2 to TRBJ2-2, with 12 positions matching TRBD2. Germline CDR1 LGHNA, CDR2 YNFKEQ. The CDR3 spans 15 residues. V was clipped by 1 base and J by 7 bases; unmatched bases: 1. The CDR3 coding sequence is TGTGCCAGCAGCCAAGGACTAGCGGGAGACGGGGAGCTGTTTTTT. The encoded protein is CASSQGLAGDGELFF.

The genes are TRBV6-5 and TRBJ2-7; 10 nucleotides line up with TRBD2. The junction had 1 base not matched to a gene; V was cut back by 0 bases and J by 2 bases. CDR1 and CDR2 from the germline V gene are MNHEY and SVGAGI. This CDR3 has 15 amino acids. CDR3: CASSYSLAGAYEQYF. DNA of the CDR3: TGTGCCAGCAGTTACTCCCTAGCGGGAGCCTACGAGCAGTACTTC.

J is TRBJ2-3 and V is TRBV6-4; weak D call: TRBD2 (6 bases). The germline V gene has CDR1 MRHNA and CDR2 SNTAGT. This CDR3 is built from 15 residues. Trimming took 2 bases from V and 3 from J, leaving 12 bases between them. The CDR3 DNA sequence: TGTGCCAGCAGTGACCCTAGCGAAGATACAGATACGCAGTATTTT. Amino acid sequence: CASSDPSEDTDTQYF.

DNA for the CDR3: TGCAGTGCTAGGGCGAATGACGAGCAGTACTTC. Translation gives CSARANDEQYF. This chain uses TRBV20-1 with TRBJ2-7; no clear D. Germline CDR1 and CDR2: DFQATT and SNEGSKA (reference sequence). V dropped 3 bases and J dropped 5 bases, with 8 bases sitting between them. The CDR3 spans 11 residues.

This chain uses TRBV4-3 with TRBJ1-5, with a possible D match to TRBD1 (5 bases). CDR3 length: 16 residues. Germline V gene lookup returns CDR1 LGHNA and CDR2 YSLEER. Trimming stripped 0 bases from V and 5 bases from J, with 14 bases between. The CDR3 DNA sequence: TGCGCCAGCAGCCAAGAGTATTCCGGGGCCGATCAGCCCCAGCATTTT. This gives the protein CASSQEYSGADQPQHF.

The CDR3 DNA reads as TGTGCCAGCAGCTTAAAACTAGGCGGGGAGCTGTTTTTT. Translating it yields CASSLKLGGELFF. The chain couples TRBV11-2 to TRBJ2-2, with TRBD2 as a possible D gene (5 bases). Germline assignment: CDR1 SGHAT and CDR2 FQNNGV. Trimming left V 2 bases short and J 7 bases short, with 8 bases between. The CDR3 is made up of 13 amino acids.

V usage is TRBV18 and J usage is TRBJ2-1; the match to TRBD2 covers 9 bases. The CDR3 contains 12 residues. Trimming at V came to 1 base and at J to 15 bases, leaving 4 bases not matched to a gene. The V gene's germline CDR1 is KGHSH and CDR2 LQKENI. CDR3 coding DNA: TGTGCCAGCTCACCACTAGCGGGAGAGTGGTTCTTC. Translating it yields CASSPLAGEWFF.

The rearrangement links TRBV28 to TRBJ2-1; D remains ambiguous. CDR3 length equals 11 residues. CDR1 and CDR2 (germline): MDHEN, SYDVKM. Trimming shortened V by 5 bases and J by 3 bases, and 2 bases separated the two germline ends. CDR3 sequence: CASSSYNEQFF. Here the CDR3 DNA reads TGTGCCAGCAGTAGCTACAATGAGCAGTTCTTC.

The chain combines TRBV6-5 with TRBJ2-4; TRBD1 might be the D (5 bases). This CDR3 contains 14 residues. Looked up from germline, CDR1 is MNHEY and CDR2 is SVGAGI. The V end was cut by 0 bases, the J end by 5 bases, with 8 bases between. The CDR3 DNA sequence: TGTGCCAGCAGTTACTCGGGGCAGCAAAACATTCAGTACTTC. Translating gives CASSYSGQQNIQYF.

The chain uses TRBV10-3 and TRBJ1-2; 8 bases match TRBD1. Germline V CDR1 and CDR2: ENHRY, SYGVKD. V shed 3 bases, J shed 3 bases, and the junction held 3 bases outside the gene matches. The CDR3 length is 14 residues. The DNA of the CDR3 is TGTGCCATCAGTGACCAGGGGGCGTACTATGGCTACACCTTC. Its protein product is CAISDQGAYYGYTF.

The genes are TRBV7-9 and TRBJ1-2, with D possibly TRBD1 on 6 matching bases. From germline, CDR1 is SEHNR and CDR2 FQNEAQ (reference sequence). V was clipped by 4 bases and J by 4 bases, with 19 bases between them. The CDR3 is made up of 16 amino acids. This CDR3 is CASSSFGGAGSYGYTF. The CDR3 DNA is TGTGCCAGCAGCTCCTTCGGGGGGGCTGGATCCTATGGCTACACCTTC.

V and J are TRBV7-9 and TRBJ1-2; D remains unclear. Germline V gives CDR1 SEHNR, CDR2 FQNEAQ (reference sequence). Trimming pared 1 base from V and 8 bases from J, leaving 11 bases between. This CDR3 has 13 residues. The CDR3 protein is CASSLERGYGYTF. CDR3 nucleotide sequence: TGTGCCAGCAGCTTAGAGCGAGGATACGGCTACACCTTC.

The gene calls are TRBV10-2 and TRBJ1-4; D is undetermined. The germline gives CDR1 WSHSY, CDR2 SAAADI. The CDR3 length is 13 residues. With 2 bases removed from V and 8 bases from J, the gap between germline ends came to 9 bases. CDR3 nucleotide sequence: TGCGCCAGCAGTGAGGCACAGCGCGAAAAACTGTTTTTT. Translated: CASSEAQREKLFF.

This clone was recorded only once. The chain's CDR3 is CASSPIGGHNSPLHF. DNA of the CDR3: TGTGCCAGCAGTCCCATAGGGGGGCACAATTCACCCCTCCACTTT. The chain couples TRBV5-5 to TRBJ1-6; possible D gene TRBD1, 6 bases. This CDR3 has 15 amino acids. The germline V gene encodes CDR1 SGHKS and CDR2 YYEKEE (reference sequence). Trimming left V 5 bases short and J 7 bases short, with 16 bases between. The complete variable domain, with remaining parts taken from reference TRBV5-5 and TRBJ1-6, reads DAGVTQSPTHLIKTRGQQVTLRCSPISGHKSVSWYQQVLGQGPQFIFQYYEKEERGRGNFPDRFSARQFPNYSSELNVNALLLGDSALYLCASSPIGGHNSPLHFGNGTRLTVT.

The genes are TRBV10-1 and TRBJ2-7; D not certain. The germline V gene has CDR1 WNHNN and CDR2 SYGVQD (reference sequence). The CDR3 is 12 residues long. Trimming stripped 4 bases from V and 1 base from J, with 5 bases between. CDR3 amino acids: CASSVGSYEQYF. The CDR3 DNA is TGCGCCAGCAGTGTCGGTTCCTACGAGCAGTACTTC.

The chain has TRBV18 and TRBJ2-1, with TRBD2 identical over 10 bases. The germline V gene encodes CDR1 KGHSH and CDR2 LQKENI. There are 15 residues in the CDR3. The V and J ends lost 3 bases and 9 bases, in that order; junction bases with no gene match: 8. This chain's CDR3 is CASSPILAGNSEQFF. CDR3 in DNA: TGTGCCAGCTCACCGATACTAGCGGGAAATAGTGAGCAGTTCTTC.

The gene calls are TRBV6-1 and TRBJ1-2, with no clear D. In germline, CDR1 is MNHNS, CDR2 SASEGT. Deletions cut 2 bases from V and 1 base from J, with 5 bases between. The CDR3 consists of 13 residues. Here the CDR3 reads CASSEQDNYGYTF. CDR3 coding DNA: TGTGCCAGCAGTGAACAGGATAACTATGGCTACACCTTC.

This clone has more than one count but fewer than ten. The gene calls are TRBV2 and TRBJ1-3; D is unresolved. There are 15 residues in the CDR3. The V gene lost 6 bases and the J gene lost 0 bases, with 12 bases spanning the gap. Germline lookup yields CDR1 SNHLY and CDR2 FYNNEI. This CDR3 is CASRADTHSGNTIYF. CDR3 in DNA: TGTGCCAGCAGGGCCGACACTCACTCTGGAAACACCATATATTTT.

The chain combines TRBV18 with TRBJ2-2; D unresolved. Germline CDR1 KGHSH, CDR2 LQKENI. The V gene lost 1 base and the J gene lost 6 bases, with 6 bases spanning the gap. The CDR3 sequence is 13 residues long. The CDR3 DNA sequence: TGTGCCAGCTCACCACTCGAGGCCGGGGAGCTGTTTTTT. As protein: CASSPLEAGELFF.

The gene calls are TRBV12-2 and TRBJ1-5. TRBV12-2 is recorded as a pseudogene. CDR3 length: 16 residues. CDR3 sequence: CASRLAWIFLNQPQHF. CDR3 DNA: TGTGCAAGTCGCTTAGCGTGGATTTTTCTCAATCAGCCCCAGCATTTT.

V is TRBV11-2 and J is TRBJ2-3; 11 positions match TRBD2. Germline V lookup: CDR1 SGHAT, CDR2 FQNNGV. CDR3 length: 20 amino acids. Trimming took 0 bases from V and 2 from J; bases not matched to a gene: 13. CDR3 in DNA: TGTGCCAGCAGCTTAGACAGTAGCGGGAGGGATTGGCGTTTCACAGATACGCAGTATTTT. Encoded protein: CASSLDSSGRDWRFTDTQYF.

The gene calls are TRBV30 and TRBJ1-1; D not certain. V gave up 2 bases and J gave up 5 bases, with 6 bases separating them. The CDR3 runs 11 residues. CDR1 is GTSNPN, CDR2 SVGIG, per germline (reference sequence). In nucleotides, the CDR3 is TGTGCCTGGAGTTTCGTGACTGAAGCTTTCTTT. Translating gives CAWSFVTEAFF.

This chain joins TRBV6-2 or TRBV6-3 and TRBJ2-1; TRBD2 might be the D (6 bases). V lost 2 bases and J 9 bases, leaving 14 bases between the germline ends. The CDR3 loop spans 14 amino acids. Germline-derived CDR1 and CDR2 are MNHEY and SVGEGT. CDR3 sequence (DNA): TGTGCCAGCAGTTACCTGGCGGGACGTACTGAGCAGTTCTTC. This codes for CASSYLAGRTEQFF.

The chain employs TRBV7-8 and TRBJ2-2, with D perhaps TRBD2 (6 bases). CDR3 length: 16 amino acids. Germline CDR1 reads SGHVS; CDR2 reads FQNEAQ. The V and J ends lost 8 bases and 2 bases respectively, with 18 bases between them. CDR3 region: CASARLVGYNTGELFF. CDR3 bases: TGTGCCAGCGCAAGACTAGTAGGGTACAACACCGGGGAGCTGTTTTTT. Full variable domain (rest looked up from reference TRBV7-8 and TRBJ2-2): GAGVSQSPRYKVAKRGQDVALRCDPISGHVSLFWYQQALGQGPEFLTYFQNEAQLDKSGLPSDRFFAERPEGSVSTLKIQRTQQEDSAVYLCASARLVGYNTGELFFGEGSRLTVL.

The J gene is TRBJ1-4, the V gene TRBV5-5; tentatively, D is TRBD1 (5 bases). CDR3 length: 16 residues. Germline CDR1 and CDR2: SGHKS and YYEKEE (reference sequence). V lost 0 bases and J lost 7, with 16 bases in between. CDR3: CASSLAPDTSGEKLFF. CDR3 DNA: TGTGCCAGCAGCTTGGCCCCGGACACCTCAGGTGAAAAACTGTTTTTT.